This T cell receptor (beta chain) was recorded in a study of blood T cell repertoires in COVID-19. Study context: Acute and convalescent COVID-19 samples came from the United States, Italy and Spain. T cells, B-cell-depleted T cells, or PBMCs supplied cDNA or gDNA.

Original handling: Reference gene primers were amplified, and this amplification served to estimate nucleated cell counts. Produced via immunoSEQ multiplex PCR; TCRdb's table is partial and in-frame only. V and J calls plus clone size are reproduced from that table; the DNA served to infer D and trimming. The sample contains some 200,000 clones, roughly nine tenths of which appear only once. Germline values: CDR1 SGHNT, CDR2 YENEEA. With V trimmed by 1 base and J by 3 bases, 4 bases remained unmatched. The CDR3 runs 15 residues. This receptor was taken from a woman aged 18-29 years who had recovered from COVID-19. The gene calls are TRBV11-3 and TRBJ2-3; 7 positions agree with TRBD2. The material sequenced was peripheral blood. The CDR3: CASSLGGLVTDTQYF. Written as DNA, the CDR3 is TGTGCCAGCAGCTTAGGAGGACTAGTAACAGATACGCAGTATTTT.